Below, one T cell receptor (beta chain) is given with its context. This sample stems from a study of blood T cell repertoires in COVID-19. Study overall: Collection of acute and convalescent COVID-19 samples took place in the United States, Italy and Spain. PBMCs, B-cell-depleted T cells, or T cells provided the cDNA or gDNA that made up the material.

In the original processing: Estimation of nucleated cell counts relied on the amplification of reference gene primers. Measured with immunoSEQ multiplex PCR; TCRdb has only the in-frame clones, and not every one. That table gives V, J and clone size, and the DNA gave D and trimming. This table has about 240,000 clones, roughly four fifths appearing once. In germline, CDR1 is LNHDA, CDR2 SQIVND (reference sequence). The CDR3 totals 18 residues. After removal of 5 bases from V and 0 bases from J, the junction contained 14 bases not matched to a gene. The sequencing sample was made of peripheral blood. The source of this sequence is a woman aged 55-69 years with active or convalescent COVID-19. This chain joins TRBV19 and TRBJ1-1; 8 nucleotides align to TRBD1. Here the CDR3 reads CASSVFFSETGVNTEAFF. The CDR3 coding sequence is TGTGCCAGTAGTGTTTTTTTTAGCGAGACAGGGGTGAACACTGAAGCTTTCTTT.